This TCR beta chain was sequenced during a study of cytomegalovirus exposure and HLA in healthy donors. V lost 11 bases and J lost 3, with 11 bases in between. The CDR3 has 12 amino acids. CDR1 is ENHRY and CDR2 is SYGVKD in the germline V gene. A few counts support this clone. PCR primers comprised 60 Vbeta and 13 Jbeta primers. Sequenced by immunoSEQ multiplex PCR; TCRdb stores in-frame clones only, minus some. This repertoire shows 110,000 to 150,000 clones, approximately 72% found once; its top ten account for roughly 2%. The rearrangement links TRBV10-3 to TRBJ1-5; no clear D gene. Specimen: PBMCs. The TCR sequence derives from a man in his forties or fifties in good health and CMV-seronegative. In DNA form, the CDR3 reads TGTGCCGTCGCGGGCCCCAATCAGCCCCAGCATTTT. Translation: CAVAGPNQPQHF.